This T cell receptor beta chain came from a study of blood T cell repertoires in COVID-19. The overall study: The cDNA or gDNA used as material had been derived from T cells, B-cell-depleted T cells, or PBMCs.

CDR1 and CDR2 from the germline V gene are SEHNR and FQNEAQ (reference sequence). The CDR3 contains 15 residues. Trimming shortened V by 5 bases and J by 0 bases, and 13 bases separated the two germline ends. TCRdb's copy holds only in-frame clones and misses some; the assay was immunoSEQ multiplex PCR. The data show about 73,000 clones, 82% seen once. The sample consisted of peripheral blood. The receptor's source is an older woman with acute or convalescent COVID-19. The chain employs TRBV7-9 and TRBJ1-1, with a possible D match to TRBD1 (5 bases). CDR3: CASSVNRGMNTEAFF. CDR3 DNA sequence: TGTGCCAGCAGCGTCAACCGGGGGATGAACACTGAAGCTTTCTTT.